The 32 T cell receptor beta chains below come from one sample, sequenced in a study. Generated by immunoSEQ multiplex PCR, the TCRdb table keeps only in-frame clones and is missing some. This table has about 50,000 clones, approximately 95% appearing once. The sequenced sample was PBMCs. Receptors originate from a man aged 40-49 years with rheumatoid arthritis.

This clone was detected once. V gene TRBV6-5 combines with J gene TRBJ2-7; TRBD2 agrees at 13 bases. Unmatched junction bases numbered 7, after V lost 3 bases and J lost 5 bases. Germline V CDR1 and CDR2: MNHEY, SVGAGI. The CDR3 covers 16 residues. CDR3 protein: CASSYQTSGGANEQYF. CDR3 bases: TGTGCCAGCAGTTATCAAACTAGCGGGGGGGCCAACGAGCAGTACTTC.

This clone has a single count. The gene calls are TRBV7-3 and TRBJ2-1; D not certain. The germline V gene encodes CDR1 SGHTA and CDR2 FQGTGA. The CDR3 is 13 amino acids. V lost 2 bases to trimming and J lost 4 bases, with 6 bases between them. CDR3 protein: CASSLDSYNEQFF. CDR3 in DNA: TGTGCCAGCAGCTTAGACTCGTACAATGAGCAGTTCTTC.

The chain carries TRBV5-5 and TRBJ2-7; possibly TRBD2 for D (5 bases). V lost 4 bases to trimming and J lost 2 bases, with 7 bases between them. Looked up from germline, CDR1 is SGHKS and CDR2 is YYEKEE (reference sequence). The CDR3 is made up of 12 amino acids. Written as DNA, the CDR3 is TGTGCCAGCAGCGACGGGGCCTACGAGCAGTACTTC. Its translation: CASSDGAYEQYF.

The rearrangement links TRBV6-2 or TRBV6-3 to TRBJ1-1; possible D gene TRBD1, 5 bases. Germline lookup yields CDR1 MNHEY and CDR2 SVGEGT. The V and J ends lost 3 bases and 0 bases respectively, with 14 bases between them. CDR3 size: 16 residues. The chain's CDR3 is CASSYPRTDMNTEAFF. The CDR3, as DNA: TGTGCCAGCAGTTATCCGCGGACGGACATGAACACTGAAGCTTTCTTT.

V gene TRBV6-2 or TRBV6-3 combines with J gene TRBJ2-5; 9 positions match TRBD2. Germline V gives CDR1 MNHEY, CDR2 SVGEGT. This CDR3 contains 19 residues. V dropped 6 bases and J dropped 2; count of bases not matched to a gene: 19. Here the CDR3 reads CASSPPGWASGTTQETQYF. The CDR3 bases are TGTGCCAGCAGCCCGCCAGGTTGGGCTAGCGGGACCACTCAAGAGACCCAGTACTTC.

The chain carries TRBV21-1 and TRBJ2-5. TRBV21-1 is labeled a pseudogene. The CDR3 covers 11 residues. CDR3 region: CASSKGETQYF. CDR3 coding DNA: TGTGCCAGCAGCAAAGGCGAGACCCAGTACTTC.

The chain recombines TRBV29-1 with TRBJ2-3; 7 bases agree with TRBD1. Looked up from germline, CDR1 is SQVTM and CDR2 is ANQGSEA. This CDR3 region has 15 residues. V gave up 3 bases and J gave up 0 bases; unmatched junction bases: 6. This CDR3 is CSVERGGTSTDTQYF. The CDR3 DNA reads as TGCAGCGTTGAGAGAGGGGGCACTAGCACAGATACGCAGTATTTT.

The gene calls are TRBV5-4 and TRBJ1-6; 7 positions agree with TRBD1. Germline-derived CDR1 and CDR2 are SGHNT and YYREEE (reference sequence). The CDR3 runs to 14 residues. Trimming removed 2 bases from V and 7 bases from J; junction bases left unmatched: 3. The CDR3 DNA reads TGTGCCAGCAGCTTCCCGACAGGGAATTCACCCCTCCACTTT. It codes for CASSFPTGNSPLHF.

The V gene is TRBV15, the J gene TRBJ1-6, with D perhaps matching TRBD1 (5 bases). V lost 0 bases and J 7 bases, leaving 7 bases between the germline ends. This CDR3 has 14 residues. The germline V gene has CDR1 LNHNV and CDR2 YYDKDF (reference sequence). In DNA, the CDR3 is TGTGCCACCAGCAGAGACAGGGAGAATTCACCCCTCCACTTT. Amino acid sequence: CATSRDRENSPLHF. The variable domain in full, completed from reference TRBV15 and TRBJ1-6, reads DAMVIQNPRYQVTQFGKPVTLSCSQTLNHNVMYWYQQKSSQAPKLLFHYYDKDFNNEADTPDNFQSRRPNTSFCFLDIRSPGLGDTAMYLCATSRDRENSPLHFGNGTRLTVT.

The rearrangement joins TRBV18 to TRBJ2-3; the D gene is possibly TRBD1 (6 bases). V was trimmed by 3 bases and J by 1 base, leaving 11 bases between them. The CDR3 has 15 amino acids. CDR1 is KGHSH and CDR2 is LQKENI in the germline V gene. The CDR3 DNA reads TGTGCCAGCTCACCGCTGGACAGACGCACAGATACGCAGTATTTT. Translating gives CASSPLDRRTDTQYF.

V usage is TRBV4-1 and J usage is TRBJ1-5, with D perhaps TRBD1 (6 bases). This CDR3 is 14 amino acids long. CDR1 and CDR2 from the germline V gene are MGHRA and YSYEKL. V lost 6 bases to trimming and J lost 2 bases, with 11 bases between them. Here the CDR3 reads CASRTGIGNQPQHF. Here the CDR3 DNA reads TGCGCCAGCAGGACAGGCATCGGCAATCAGCCCCAGCATTTT.

This rearrangement joins TRBV14 to TRBJ1-5; D unclear. The V end lost 4 bases, the J end lost 5 bases, and 6 bases lay between the germline ends. Germline CDR1 reads SGHDN; CDR2 reads FVKESK. The CDR3 sequence is 12 residues long. CDR3 bases: TGTGCCAGCAGCCTTAAGGATCAGCCCCAGCATTTT. Protein product: CASSLKDQPQHF.

This clone was counted once. The chain combines TRBV5-1 with TRBJ2-7; 12 bases align to TRBD1. Germline V gene lookup returns CDR1 SGHRS and CDR2 YFSETQ. The V gene end was trimmed by 4 bases and the J gene end by 9 bases; junction bases not matched to a gene: 11. The CDR3 length is 15 residues. The CDR3 DNA sequence: TGCGCCAGCAGCGTTGAGGGACAGGGGGCAAGCCGGCAGTACTTC. Protein product: CASSVEGQGASRQYF.

The genes are TRBV19 and TRBJ1-5, with 8 bases lining up with TRBD1. The CDR3 has 14 amino acids. CDR1 and CDR2 from the germline V gene are LNHDA and SQIVND (reference sequence). V was pared by 10 bases and J by 5 bases, with 10 bases of the junction left unmatched. CDR3 region: CATRSGQGYQPQHF. In DNA, the CDR3 is TGTGCCACTAGATCCGGACAGGGATATCAGCCCCAGCATTTT.

The CDR3 coding sequence is TGCGCCAGCAGCCTCCCGGGTTGGGGCATAGAAGCTTTCTTT. This translates into CASSLPGWGIEAFF. The rearrangement uses TRBV4-1 and TRBJ1-1, with D perhaps matching TRBD1 (5 bases). Germline V lookup: CDR1 MGHRA, CDR2 YSYEKL. The V gene lost 4 bases and the J gene lost 8 bases, with 17 bases spanning the gap. The CDR3 consists of 14 residues.

In DNA form, the CDR3 reads TGTGCCAGCAGCATACGAGGGGGGTCCGCCTATGGCTACACCTTC. It codes for CASSIRGGSAYGYTF. V gene TRBV5-4 combines with J gene TRBJ1-2, with D possibly being TRBD1 (6 bases). The germline V gene has CDR1 SGHNT and CDR2 YYREEE (reference sequence). The CDR3 sequence is 15 residues long. Trimming removed 4 bases at V and 4 bases at J, with 17 bases between.

The gene calls are TRBV25-1 and TRBJ1-4; perhaps TRBD1 as D (6 bases). Trimming pared 6 bases from V and 7 bases from J, leaving 18 bases between. This CDR3 spans 15 amino acids. In germline, CDR1 is MGHDK, CDR2 SYGVNS. CDR3 bases: TGTGCCAGCAGCGTCCCCAGGGGCTCTAGTGAAAAACTGTTTTTT. This codes for CASSVPRGSSEKLFF.

The chain carries TRBV9 and TRBJ2-1; TRBD1 agrees at 7 bases. Germline CDR1 and CDR2: SGDLS and YYNGEE. J gave up 6 bases and V 4 bases, and 4 bases lay outside the gene matches. The CDR3 totals 13 residues. CDR3 region: CASSTGQPNEQFF. CDR3 nucleotide sequence: TGTGCCAGCAGCACGGGACAGCCCAATGAGCAGTTCTTC.

The genes are TRBV19 and TRBJ2-3; 7 bases align to TRBD1. From germline, CDR1 is LNHDA and CDR2 SQIVND (reference sequence). The CDR3 loop spans 16 amino acids. The trim removed 8 bases at V and 2 bases at J, leaving 13 bases unmatched. The CDR3 region is CASDPGAGGFTDTQYF. In DNA form, the CDR3 reads TGTGCCAGTGATCCTGGGGCAGGGGGATTCACAGATACGCAGTATTTT. Based on the CDR3 plus reference TRBV19 and TRBJ2-3, the full variable domain is DGGITQSPKYLFRKEGQNVTLSCEQNLNHDAMYWYRQDPGQGLRLIYYSQIVNDFQKGDIAEGYSVSREKKESFPLTVTSAQKNPTAFYLCASDPGAGGFTDTQYFGPGTRLTVL.

The gene calls are TRBV7-6 and TRBJ2-2; TRBD1 is a possible D gene (6 bases). This CDR3 contains 15 residues. Germline V gene data show CDR1 as SGHVS and CDR2 as FNYEAQ. V dropped 2 bases and J dropped 4 bases, with 11 bases sitting between them. CDR3 in DNA: TGTGCCAGCAGCTTATACAGGGCTGGCACCGGGGAGCTGTTTTTT. This sequence encodes CASSLYRAGTGELFF.

The gene calls are TRBV5-1 and TRBJ2-5; D call uncertain. Germline CDR1 is SGHRS and CDR2 is YFSETQ. V dropped 8 bases and J dropped 2 bases, with 19 bases sitting between them. The CDR3 has 15 amino acids. This CDR3 reads CASTTIPGPQETQYF. Here the CDR3 DNA reads TGCGCCAGTACCACCATTCCGGGCCCTCAAGAGACCCAGTACTTC.

The rearrangement links TRBV25-1 to TRBJ2-7; perhaps TRBD1 as D (6 bases). With 6 bases removed from V and 2 bases from J, the gap between germline ends came to 11 bases. Germline V gene data show CDR1 as MGHDK and CDR2 as SYGVNS. This CDR3 spans 13 amino acids. In DNA, the CDR3 is TGTGCCAGCAGGTCGACAGGCCCCTACGAGCAGTACTTC. It translates to CASRSTGPYEQYF.

The rearrangement joins TRBV24-1 to TRBJ2-5; 8 bases match TRBD1. Germline CDR1 is KGHDR and CDR2 is SFDVKD. V was clipped by 3 bases and J by 1 base; unmatched bases: 3. This CDR3 is built from 15 residues. CDR3 protein: CATSDVRGRQETQYF. CDR3 DNA sequence: TGTGCCACCAGTGATGTCAGGGGGCGCCAAGAGACCCAGTACTTC.

V is TRBV4-3 and J is TRBJ2-1; D may be TRBD2 (5 bases). CDR1 LGHNA and CDR2 YSLEER come from the germline V gene. V was cut by 3 bases and J by 0 bases, with 12 bases left in between. This CDR3 spans 16 amino acids. The CDR3 reads CASSQQWESSYNEQFF. CDR3 sequence (DNA): TGCGCCAGCAGCCAGCAATGGGAGAGCTCCTACAATGAGCAGTTCTTC.

This chain uses TRBV6-4 with TRBJ2-1; TRBD1 matches at 8 bases. The CDR3 spans 14 residues. Germline-derived CDR1 and CDR2 are MRHNA and SNTAGT. V shed 8 bases and J 6 bases; nucleotides not matched to a gene: 9. CDR3 bases: TGTGCCAGCGGCTGGGACAGGTACTCCAATGAGCAGTTCTTC. Translated: CASGWDRYSNEQFF.

This clone was seen once. This chain links TRBV19 with TRBJ2-2; TRBD2 aligns across 8 bases. Germline assignment: CDR1 LNHDA and CDR2 SQIVND (reference sequence). With 4 bases clipped from V and 6 bases from J, the junction kept 4 bases outside the gene matches. CDR3 length: 14 residues. The CDR3 reads CASSTDGRAGELFF. In DNA form, the CDR3 reads TGTGCCAGTAGTACGGACGGGAGGGCCGGGGAGCTGTTTTTT.

This chain joins TRBV7-9 and TRBJ1-4; 8 bases are a match to TRBD1. CDR1 and CDR2 from the germline V gene are SEHNR and FQNEAQ (reference sequence). This CDR3 is 14 amino acids long. V lost 5 bases and J lost 7; bases outside the gene matches: 6. CDR3 loop: CASSIGQGIEKLFF. The DNA of the CDR3 is TGTGCCAGCAGCATTGGACAGGGAATTGAAAAACTGTTTTTT.

The chain has TRBV9 and TRBJ2-5; D is uncertain. The germline V gene has CDR1 SGDLS and CDR2 YYNGEE. V lost 0 bases to trimming and J lost 2 bases, with 5 bases between them. The CDR3 sequence is 13 residues long. CDR3 sequence (DNA): TGTGCCAGCAGCGTAGGACCACAAGAGACCCAGTACTTC. Its translation is CASSVGPQETQYF.

The CDR3 bases are TGTGCCAGCAGCCCCGACAGCAACTATGGCTACACCTTC. Amino acids: CASSPDSNYGYTF. This chain joins TRBV6-6 and TRBJ1-2; D may be TRBD1 (5 bases). Trimming took 6 bases from V and 2 from J, leaving 10 bases between them. Germline CDR1 MNHNY, CDR2 SVGAGI (reference sequence). The CDR3 runs 13 residues.

The chain carries TRBV10-1 and TRBJ2-7; tentatively, D is TRBD2 (6 bases). This CDR3 is built from 12 residues. Germline CDR1 WNHNN, CDR2 SYGVQD (reference sequence). V was clipped by 3 bases and J by 8 bases, with 11 bases between them. CDR3 amino acids: CASSDGLQKQYF. CDR3 nucleotides: TGCGCCAGCAGTGACGGACTACAAAAGCAGTACTTC.

V and J are TRBV24-1 and TRBJ1-1; unclear D gene. Germline V lookup: CDR1 KGHDR, CDR2 SFDVKD. Trimming stripped 2 bases from V and 5 bases from J, with 8 bases between. This CDR3 spans 13 amino acids. DNA of the CDR3: TGTGCCACCAGTGATTCGACGGGGACTGAAGCTTTCTTT. Amino acid sequence: CATSDSTGTEAFF.

The rearrangement uses TRBV9 and TRBJ2-2; 7 bases fit TRBD1. Germline V lookup: CDR1 SGDLS, CDR2 YYNGEE. Unmatched junction bases numbered 6, after V lost 0 bases and J lost 4 bases. The CDR3 contains 16 residues. CDR3 in amino acids: CASSVGQGMGTGELFF. As DNA, the CDR3 is TGTGCCAGCAGCGTAGGACAGGGTATGGGCACCGGGGAGCTGTTTTTT.